This T cell receptor beta chain appears in the sequencing data of a study of breast tumors, draining lymph nodes, adjacent tissues. The CDR3 is made up of 12 amino acids. The V segment lost 3 bases and the J segment 10 bases; nucleotides outside the gene matches: 3. Germline CDR1 MNHNS, CDR2 SASEGT. In TCRdb, the multiplex PCR reads were re-called with MiXCR into one record per CDR3 protein. Of tens of thousands of distinct CDR3 sequences listed, roughly 40% were seen once; the top ten hold over 9.5%. This clonotype was recorded at least ten times. The sample comprised breast tumor tissue. The sequence derives from a female donor with breast cancer. Some clones in this sample may be carry-over from other donors' samples. This rearrangement joins TRBV6-1 to TRBJ2-3; 8 bases are shared with TRBD2. In DNA form, the CDR3 reads TGTGCCAGCAGTGAGACGGGGGGGTCGCAGTATTTT. Protein product: CASSETGGSQYF.